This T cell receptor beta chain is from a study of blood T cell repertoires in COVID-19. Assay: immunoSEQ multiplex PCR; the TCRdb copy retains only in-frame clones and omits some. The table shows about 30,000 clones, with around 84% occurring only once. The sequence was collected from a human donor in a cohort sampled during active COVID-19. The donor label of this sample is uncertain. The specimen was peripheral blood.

Here the CDR3 DNA reads TGCACCAGCAGCGTAACCATACGATGGCCTAGCGACACCGGGGAGCTGTTTTTT. Amino acids: CTSSVTIRWPSDTGELFF. The gene calls are TRBV1 and TRBJ2-2; the table's D call, TRBD2, has no DNA check behind it. TRBV1 counts as a pseudogene. This CDR3 has 18 amino acids.